A selection of T cell receptor beta chains follows, all from one sample in a study of T cells after yellow fever vaccination. Each CDR3 protein is one row after TCRdb ran MiXCR on the 5' RACE reads. Of 340,000 or so distinct CDR3 sequences in the sample, under 15% were seen once. The sample here was CD4+ T cells sorted from PBMCs, taken 15 days after the yellow fever booster vaccination. Receptor source: a young man who received the YFV17D yellow fever vaccine. Both conserved end residues are part of each CDR3. The order of the fields is V gene, clone size, D gene, J gene, CDR3 protein, CDR3 DNA. A D gene is named only where the DNA matches it firmly. Size is stated for part of the rows, as once, few or many counts, or as a class when the clone is expanded.

>TRBV7-9|NA|TRBD1|TRBJ2-1
CASSFRTGQPDEQFF
TGTGCCAGCAGCTTCCGGACAGGGCAACCTGATGAGCAGTTCTTC
>TRBV6-2/TRBV6-3|NA|NA|TRBJ1-2
CASRESMQRKYTF
TGTGCCAGCAGGGAGAGTATGCAGCGAAAATACACCTTC
>TRBV5-1|NA|TRBD1|TRBJ1-4
CASRDTGGFSEKLFF
TGCGCCAGCAGGGATACAGGGGGTTTCAGTGAAAAACTGTTTTTT
>TRBV5-4|NA|TRBD1|TRBJ1-2
CASSRKEDRPNYGYTF
TGTGCCAGCAGCCGGAAGGAGGACAGGCCTAACTATGGCTACACCTTC
>TRBV5-1|NA|NA|TRBJ2-3
CASTDLYTDTQYF
TGCGCCAGCACCGACTTATACACAGATACGCAGTATTTT
>TRBV7-6|NA|NA|TRBJ1-4
CASSLDVAGEKLFF
TGTGCCAGCAGCTTAGACGTAGCAGGGGAAAAACTGTTTTTT
>TRBV10-3|NA|TRBD2|TRBJ2-5
CAISEGTSGVTQYF
TGTGCCATCAGTGAGGGGACTAGCGGCGTGACCCAGTACTTC
>TRBV7-9|NA|NA|TRBJ1-1
CASSYRVMNTEAFF
TGTGCCAGCAGCTACAGGGTCATGAACACTGAAGCTTTCTTT
>TRBV20-1|few|NA|TRBJ1-1
CSANRATEAFF
TGCAGTGCAAACAGGGCCACTGAAGCTTTCTTT
>TRBV4-2|few|NA|TRBJ1-1
CASSQVMGVNTEAFF
TGTGCCAGCAGCCAAGTGATGGGGGTGAACACTGAAGCTTTCTTT
>TRBV12-3/TRBV12-4|few|NA|TRBJ1-1
CASSPDSFEAFF
TGTGCCAGCAGCCCGGACAGTTTTGAAGCTTTCTTT
>TRBV12-5|many|NA|TRBJ2-4
CASGDRDVKNIQYF
TGTGCTAGTGGCGACCGGGACGTCAAAAACATTCAGTACTTC
>TRBV12-3/TRBV12-4|NA|NA|TRBJ2-3
CASTAAGGPQYF
TGTGCCAGCACCGCCGCTGGGGGCCCGCAGTATTTT
>TRBV20-1|NA|TRBD1|TRBJ2-5
CSALDRGGREETQYF
TGCAGTGCCCTTGACAGGGGCGGGCGGGAAGAGACCCAGTACTTC
>TRBV4-2|few|TRBD2|TRBJ2-1
CASSQEQRGAGNNEQFF
TGTGCCAGCAGCCAAGAGCAGCGGGGGGCTGGAAACAATGAGCAGTTCTTC
>TRBV12-3/TRBV12-4|few|NA|TRBJ2-6
CASRHVTSGANVLTF
TGTGCCAGCAGGCACGTTACTTCTGGGGCCAACGTCCTGACTTTC
>TRBV5-6|NA|NA|TRBJ1-6
CASSGTQRGSPLHF
TGTGCCAGCAGCGGTACGCAGAGAGGTTCACCCCTCCACTTT
>TRBV28|few|NA|TRBJ1-4
CASNPPGANEKLFF
TGTGCCAGCAACCCCCCAGGGGCTAATGAAAAACTGTTTTTT
>TRBV7-2|few|NA|TRBJ2-1
CASRPIWLRATNYNEQFF
TGTGCCAGCAGGCCCATTTGGCTCAGGGCGACCAACTACAATGAGCAGTTCTTC
>TRBV5-5|many|NA|TRBJ1-3
CASSPDPHSGNTIYF
TGTGCCAGCAGCCCCGACCCTCACTCTGGAAACACCATATATTTT